One and the same sample provided the 21 T cell receptor beta chains below, sequenced in a study of cytomegalovirus exposure and HLA in healthy donors. Sequencing was performed with immunoSEQ multiplex PCR; in TCRdb, only in-frame clones are kept and a portion is missing. In the table there are some 150,000 clones, 87% of which are singletons. Sequencing was done on a sample of PBMCs. These receptors came from a woman aged 25 to 39 in good health and CMV-seronegative.

This rearrangement joins TRBV27 to TRBJ2-5, with D hard to call. Deletions cut 1 base from V and 5 bases from J, with 11 bases between. Germline values: CDR1 MNHEY, CDR2 SMNVEV (reference sequence). The length of the CDR3 is 14 residues. The CDR3 nucleotides are TGTGCCAGCAGTTTATTGGCTAGTTTGGAGACCCAGTACTTC. This translates into CASSLLASLETQYF.

About this clone: Sequence at one end of the junction differs from germline and may be a read error. The genes are TRBV7-9 and TRBJ2-5, with 9 bases lining up with TRBD2. The CDR3 covers 14 residues. The germline V gene has CDR1 SEHNR and CDR2 FQNEAQ (reference sequence). The CDR3 DNA reads as TGTGCCAGCAGCCTAGCGGGGACTCAAGAGACCCAGTACTTC. It translates to CASSLAGTQETQYF.

The rearrangement uses TRBV2 and TRBJ2-3; 8 nucleotides agree with TRBD2. After removal of 1 base from V and 1 base from J, the junction contained 4 bases not matched to a gene. Germline V gene sequence: CDR1 SNHLY, CDR2 FYNNEI. CDR3 length: 16 residues. CDR3 region: CASSEEDSGGTDTQYF. DNA for the CDR3: TGTGCCAGCAGTGAAGAGGATAGCGGGGGCACAGATACGCAGTATTTT.

The chain carries TRBV11-2 and TRBJ1-3; D gene uncertain. This CDR3 has 14 residues. Germline lookup yields CDR1 SGHAT and CDR2 FQNNGV. V was cut by 1 base and J by 7 bases, with 11 bases left in between. The CDR3 DNA reads as TGTGCCAGCAGCTTAGGCGGCCAGTGGAACACCATATATTTT. Its translation: CASSLGGQWNTIYF.

The J gene is TRBJ2-7, the V gene TRBV9; 11 positions agree with TRBD1. This CDR3 has 15 residues. Unmatched junction bases numbered 8, after V lost 4 bases and J lost 5 bases. From germline, CDR1 is SGDLS and CDR2 YYNGEE. CDR3 nucleotides: TGTGCCAGCAGCCCGGGACAGGGGGGTTGGGACGAGCAGTACTTC. Translated, it gives CASSPGQGGWDEQYF.

The chain joins TRBV6-6 to TRBJ2-7; TRBD2 agrees at 8 bases. The length of the CDR3 is 13 residues. Germline V gives CDR1 MNHNY, CDR2 SVGAGI (reference sequence). With 7 bases clipped from V and 3 bases from J, the junction kept 5 bases outside the gene matches. This CDR3 is CASTPRGDYEQYF. The CDR3 bases are TGTGCCAGCACCCCGCGGGGGGACTACGAGCAGTACTTC.

The chain employs TRBV19 and TRBJ1-2, with 7 bases matching TRBD1. CDR1 and CDR2 (germline): LNHDA, SQIVND (reference sequence). The V segment lost 6 bases and the J segment 4 bases; nucleotides outside the gene matches: 8. This CDR3 spans 14 amino acids. CDR3 amino acids: CASRRTGATYGYTF. CDR3 DNA sequence: TGTGCCAGTAGGAGAACAGGGGCTACCTATGGCTACACCTTC.

V and J are TRBV2 and TRBJ2-3, with 7 bases fitting TRBD1. Trimming removed 4 bases from V and 2 bases from J; junction bases left unmatched: 6. The CDR3 length is 15 residues. Germline V CDR1 and CDR2: SNHLY, FYNNEI. Here the CDR3 DNA reads TGTGCCAGCAGTGTACCGGGACAGTTCACAGATACGCAGTATTTT. Protein sequence: CASSVPGQFTDTQYF.

The rearrangement joins TRBV10-3 to TRBJ2-7; 11 bases map to TRBD2. Germline loops: CDR1 ENHRY, CDR2 SYGVKD. The J segment lost 3 bases and the V segment lost 7 bases, leaving 5 bases of the junction unmatched. There are 14 residues in the CDR3. The CDR3 nucleotides read TGTGCCATCACCAAGGGACTAGCGGACTACGAGCAGTACTTC. As protein: CAITKGLADYEQYF.

The rearrangement links TRBV4-1 to TRBJ1-2, with 9 bases matching TRBD1. The V gene end was trimmed by 3 bases and the J gene end by 2 bases; junction bases not matched to a gene: 4. Germline CDR1 MGHRA, CDR2 YSYEKL. There are 15 residues in the CDR3. The CDR3 is CASSHPGQGNYGYTF. The CDR3 nucleotides are TGCGCCAGCAGCCATCCAGGACAGGGGAACTATGGCTACACCTTC.

The chain uses TRBV18 and TRBJ2-1; 13 positions agree with TRBD2. Per germline, CDR1 KGHSH and CDR2 LQKENI. The CDR3 runs 21 residues. V dropped 5 bases and J dropped 3; count of bases not matched to a gene: 19. The CDR3 region has the DNA TGTGCCAGCTCATCGAGCACCGGGACTAGCGGGGTGGTGAGTTTCTACAATGAGCAGTTCTTC. As protein: CASSSSTGTSGVVSFYNEQFF.

The chain joins TRBV5-4 to TRBJ2-7; TRBD2 aligns across 8 bases. CDR1 and CDR2 (germline): SGHNT, YYREEE (reference sequence). The CDR3 runs to 15 residues. The V segment lost 4 bases and the J segment 1 base; nucleotides outside the gene matches: 7. DNA for the CDR3: TGTGCCAGCAGCGGCGGGGGGCGCGAGTCCTACGAGCAGTACTTC. Translating it yields CASSGGGRESYEQYF.

This sequence joins TRBV27 and TRBJ2-5, with 11 bases fitting TRBD1. V was pared by 6 bases and J by 1 base, with 7 bases of the junction left unmatched. This CDR3 has 16 amino acids. Germline lookup yields CDR1 MNHEY and CDR2 SMNVEV (reference sequence). The CDR3 DNA reads TGTGCCAGCAGGACTCCGGGACAGGGGGGCCAAGAGACCCAGTACTTC. Residues: CASRTPGQGGQETQYF.

A few counts support this clone. The chain couples TRBV20-1 to TRBJ1-1, with D uncertain. The germline gives CDR1 DFQATT, CDR2 SNEGSKA (reference sequence). The V and J ends lost 1 base and 7 bases respectively, with 7 bases between them. There are 11 residues in the CDR3. The CDR3 is CSARGGSEAFF. As DNA, the CDR3 is TGCAGTGCTAGAGGAGGGAGTGAAGCTTTCTTT.

This clone was seen a few times. The rearrangement joins TRBV6-5 to TRBJ1-6, with 9 nucleotides matching TRBD1. V lost 10 bases and J lost 9; bases outside the gene matches: 10. Germline CDR1 and CDR2: MNHEY and SVGAGI. The CDR3 extends over 14 amino acids. CDR3 nucleotide sequence: TGTGCCACCAGACGACAGGGGGAGGGTTCACCCCTCCACTTT. The encoded protein is CATRRQGEGSPLHF.

The genes are TRBV4-2 and TRBJ2-5, with 16 nucleotides matching TRBD2. Trimming at V came to 4 bases and at J to 5 bases, leaving 13 bases not matched to a gene. Germline V gene data show CDR1 as LGHNA and CDR2 as YNFKEQ. This CDR3 comprises 19 residues. As DNA, the CDR3 is TGTGCCAGCAGCCTCGGGACTAGCGGGGGGGCGGGACCTGGGGAGACCCAGTACTTC. It codes for CASSLGTSGGAGPGETQYF.

V gene TRBV5-1 combines with J gene TRBJ2-7; 8 bases are a match to TRBD1. This CDR3 has 14 amino acids. Trimming took 4 bases from V and 0 from J; bases not matched to a gene: 3. The germline V gene has CDR1 SGHRS and CDR2 YFSETQ. Here the CDR3 reads CASSRTGSSYEQYF. The CDR3 DNA is TGCGCCAGCAGCAGGACAGGGAGCTCCTACGAGCAGTACTTC.

The J gene is TRBJ1-4, the V gene TRBV2; a weak D match, TRBD1 (6 bases). The CDR3 runs to 15 residues. Between the trimmed V and J ends, which lost 7 bases and 7 bases, there was a span of 19 bases. From germline, CDR1 is SNHLY and CDR2 FYNNEI. The CDR3: CASTTSAGTFEKLFF. CDR3 sequence (DNA): TGTGCCAGCACGACTTCCGCCGGGACATTTGAAAAACTGTTTTTT.

This clone was seen more than once but under ten times. The J gene is TRBJ1-1, the V gene TRBV6-5; D is undetermined. Trimming removed 6 bases at V and 1 base at J, with 15 bases between. The CDR3 runs to 15 residues. Germline V gene lookup returns CDR1 MNHEY and CDR2 SVGAGI. The CDR3 protein is CASRFKRVKNTEAFF. The CDR3 DNA is TGTGCCAGCAGATTTAAACGGGTTAAGAACACTGAAGCTTTCTTT.

The chain recombines TRBV5-1 with TRBJ1-2, with a weak D call TRBD1 (6 bases). The germline gives CDR1 SGHRS, CDR2 YFSETQ. The CDR3 totals 19 residues. V dropped 0 bases and J dropped 4 bases, with 25 bases sitting between them. The CDR3 DNA follows: TGCGCCAGCAGCTTGGACGACCTCTCCGGGACACCACTAGGCTATGGCTACACCTTC. It encodes CASSLDDLSGTPLGYGYTF.

The V and J genes are TRBV9 and TRBJ2-7; a weak D match, TRBD2 (6 bases). Trimming stripped 3 bases from V and 3 bases from J, with 7 bases between. Germline loops: CDR1 SGDLS, CDR2 YYNGEE. The CDR3 totals 12 residues. The CDR3 reads CASSGGDYEQYF. CDR3 in DNA: TGTGCCAGCAGCGGGGGGGACTACGAGCAGTACTTC.